This T cell receptor (beta chain) was recorded in a study of shared clonotypes between healthy human individuals. Between the trimmed V and J ends, which lost 7 bases and 14 bases, there was a span of 20 bases. Germline V gene sequence: CDR1 MDHEN, CDR2 SYDVKM. The CDR3 is 12 residues long. Assay: immunoSEQ multiplex PCR; the TCRdb copy retains only in-frame clones and omits some. In the table there are about 1,800,000 clones, about 95% of which are singletons. Remarks on this clone: What it binds is not known.

Overall study results and limits: The four-donor shared clonotypes exceeded non-shared clonotypes in generation probability, with non-shared ones scoring lower. Naive CD4 clonotype sharing across several donors was approximately 5%.

Terminally differentiated effector memory CD45RA+ cells were excluded by CCR7 positive selection of CD45RO-negative cells. The receptor comes from a man aged 18 to 29 in good health. This chain joins TRBV28 and TRBJ1-2; TRBD1 might be the D (5 bases). The sample taken for sequencing was naive CD8+ T cells sorted from blood. The DNA of the CDR3 is TGTGCCAGCAAAACGGACAAGGGGCACGGAACCTTC. Encoded protein: CASKTDKGHGTF.